This record covers a single T cell receptor delta chain. It is likely a read error: a sequence one base away is far more abundant. From germline, CDR1 is GEAIGNYY and CDR2 EKD. J was trimmed by 4 bases and V by 1 base; bases with no gene match: 23. This CDR3 has 23 amino acids. This record comes from a study of gamma-delta T cells after stem cell transplantation. TCRdb reanalysed the RT-PCR reads with CATT. The sample has about 1,200 delta-chain clones, 2.4% seen once. This TCR came from a human donor. It is not recorded whose cells these are; they may come from a transplant donor. The chain is built from TRDV2 and TRDJ2; 13 nucleotides line up with TRDD3. The sequenced sample consisted of gamma-delta T cells. The CDR3 sequence is CACDTLPTHAKLGDTLGTAQLFF. CDR3 DNA: TGTGCCTGTGACACACTTCCTACGCACGCTAAACTGGGGGATACGCTAGGGACAGCACAACTCTTCTTT.